This T cell receptor beta chain was found in a study of regulatory T cells in long-lasting Graves disease. Study outcomes and limitations: Examination was confined to peripheral blood, excluding thyroid tissue.

CDR3-region Arm-PCR and iRepertoire HTBI primers produced the TCR beta libraries. TCRdb passed the multiplex PCR reads through MiXCR, listing each CDR3 protein once. Among 650,000 to 700,000 distinct CDR3 sequences listed, 30% were seen once. In this sample, this clonotype turned up many times. What it binds is not known. Stated time point: persistent/refractory GD, antithyroid drugs over 5 years with positive TRAb. Following extraction of RNA from PBMCs, that RNA was used to make the TCR library. This TCR was sampled from a female donor with Graves disease. The specimen comprised peripheral blood mononuclear cells (PBMCs), sampled when the disease was refractory, from a patient treated with antithyroid drugs.

The CDR3 sequence: CASSPQGDDYGYTF. The CDR3 DNA follows: TGCGCCAGCAGCCCTCAGGGGGACGACTATGGCTACACCTTC. The V gene is TRBV5-1, the J gene TRBJ1-2; TRBD1 matches 7 bases. CDR1 and CDR2 from the germline V gene are SGHRS and YFSETQ. The CDR3 covers 14 residues. J was trimmed by 3 bases and V by 4 bases; bases with no gene match: 6.